The next 11 T cell receptor beta chains were all read from a single sample in a study of blood T cell repertoires in COVID-19. TCRdb's table, derived via immunoSEQ multiplex PCR, lists solely in-frame clones and lacks some. The sample has 200,000 to 250,000 clones, around 80% seen once. Sample: peripheral blood. The source is a woman aged 70-85 years with acute or convalescent COVID-19.

The chain combines TRBV19 with TRBJ2-2; tentatively, D is TRBD1 (5 bases). CDR1 is LNHDA, CDR2 SQIVND, per germline (reference sequence). V lost 7 bases and J 6 bases, leaving 9 bases between the germline ends. The CDR3 loop spans 12 amino acids. Written as DNA, the CDR3 is TGTGCCAGTAAACAGGTCCCCGGGGAGCTGTTTTTT. This translates into CASKQVPGELFF.

V usage is TRBV18 and J usage is TRBJ2-5; D remains ambiguous. The CDR3 runs 14 residues. Germline V lookup: CDR1 KGHSH, CDR2 LQKENI. With 8 bases removed from V and 2 bases from J, the gap between germline ends came to 15 bases. The CDR3 DNA follows: TGTGCCAGCAGCACGAGCGACTGGCAAGAGACCCAGTACTTC. This encodes CASSTSDWQETQYF.

This clone was seen ten or more times. This chain joins TRBV5-1 and TRBJ2-3, with D possibly TRBD2 on 5 matching bases. This CDR3 is 14 amino acids long. The germline gives CDR1 SGHRS, CDR2 YFSETQ. V gave up 0 bases and J gave up 3 bases, with 8 bases separating them. CDR3 nucleotides: TGCGCCAGCAGCTTGGGTCTAGCAACAGATACGCAGTATTTT. This sequence encodes CASSLGLATDTQYF. Based on the CDR3 plus reference TRBV5-1 and TRBJ2-3, the full variable domain is KAGVTQTPRYLIKTRGQQVTLSCSPISGHRSVSWYQQTPGQGLQFLFEYFSETQRNKGNFPGRFSGRQFSNSRSEMNVSTLELGDSALYLCASSLGLATDTQYFGPGTRLTVL.

The chain has TRBV19 and TRBJ2-1; tentative D call: TRBD2 (6 bases). The CDR3 consists of 17 residues. V lost 6 bases and J lost 7, with 25 bases in between. Germline CDR1 is LNHDA and CDR2 is SQIVND (reference sequence). The CDR3 nucleotides read TGTGCCAGTAGCCCCCAAATTAGCGGCAGCCCGGGGAATGAGCAGTTCTTC. It encodes CASSPQISGSPGNEQFF.

The rearrangement uses TRBV6-5 and TRBJ2-2; the D gene is possibly TRBD1 (6 bases). V gave up 2 bases and J gave up 4 bases, with 11 bases separating them. This CDR3 spans 15 amino acids. The germline V gene has CDR1 MNHEY and CDR2 SVGAGI. CDR3: CASSYSYRVTGELFF. The CDR3 DNA follows: TGTGCCAGCAGTTACAGTTACAGGGTCACCGGGGAGCTGTTTTTT.

Here the CDR3 DNA reads TGTGCCAGCAGCTTGGATAGGAGAAATCTGAACTATGGCTACACCTTC. Protein: CASSLDRRNLNYGYTF. The J gene is TRBJ1-2, the V gene TRBV5-6; the D is unclear. Trimming stripped 0 bases from V and 2 bases from J, with 14 bases between. CDR3 length: 16 residues. Germline assignment: CDR1 SGHDT and CDR2 YYEEEE.

The chain joins TRBV10-3 to TRBJ2-1; D unclear. The CDR3 spans 13 residues. The V end lost 5 bases, the J end lost 6 bases, and 11 bases lay between the germline ends. Germline lookup yields CDR1 ENHRY and CDR2 SYGVKD. The CDR3 coding sequence is TGTGCCATCAGTAACAGAGATTCCAATGAGCAGTTCTTC. Protein product: CAISNRDSNEQFF.

For the CDR3, the DNA is TGTGCCAGCAGCGTAGGGGCAGGCGTTAGCAATCAGCCCCAGCATTTT. Protein: CASSVGAGVSNQPQHF. The chain recombines TRBV9 with TRBJ1-5, with D uncertain. V shed 0 bases and J shed 0 bases, with 10 bases lying between them. This CDR3 spans 16 amino acids. Per the germline V gene, CDR1 is SGDLS and CDR2 is YYNGEE.

DNA of the CDR3: TGTGCCAGCCGCCCCCGGGACAGGGGGGACACTGAAGCTTTCTTT. It yields the protein CASRPRDRGDTEAFF. This chain connects TRBV3-1 (or the pseudogene TRBV3-2) to TRBJ1-1; 11 bases line up with TRBD1. The CDR3 contains 15 residues. V was pared by 8 bases and J by 3 bases, with 8 bases of the junction left unmatched. Per the germline V gene, CDR1 is LGHDT and CDR2 is YNNKEL (reference sequence).

This clone occurred once. This chain connects TRBV7-8 to TRBJ2-1, with D tentatively TRBD1 (6 bases). Trimming shortened V by 7 bases and J by 10 bases, and 23 bases separated the two germline ends. This CDR3 region has 15 residues. Germline values: CDR1 SGHVS, CDR2 FQNEAQ. In DNA, the CDR3 is TGTGCCAGCAAACCTCAACCCTCAGGGGACGTGGAGCAGTTCTTC. It specifies CASKPQPSGDVEQFF.

This chain joins TRBV9 and TRBJ2-7; weak D call: TRBD1 (5 bases). The CDR3 spans 14 residues. In germline, CDR1 is SGDLS, CDR2 YYNGEE. V lost 4 bases to trimming and J lost 1 base, with 12 bases between them. The CDR3 sequence: CASSFADSSYEQYF. CDR3 in DNA: TGTGCCAGCAGCTTCGCTGACAGTTCCTACGAGCAGTACTTC.